These 9 T cell receptor beta chains originate from one sample sequenced in a study of shared clonotypes between healthy human individuals. The table came from immunoSEQ multiplex PCR; TCRdb's copy has only in-frame clones and leaves some out. The sample consists of 780,000 or so clones, 72% of them appearing once. The sequenced sample was memory CD4+ T cells sorted from blood. The subset: CD45RA-negative fraction. The receptors were gathered from a woman in her 30s in good health.

The V and J genes are TRBV5-1 and TRBJ2-3; perhaps D is TRBD1 or TRBD2 (6 bases each). CDR3 size: 16 residues. Trimming cost V 4 bases and J 3 bases, with 18 bases left between them. CDR1 and CDR2 from the germline V gene are SGHRS and YFSETQ. The CDR3 is CASSPFEGGMTDTQYF. In DNA form, the CDR3 reads TGCGCCAGCAGCCCTTTTGAGGGGGGTATGACAGATACGCAGTATTTT.

This clone was counted many times. This chain connects TRBV6-5 to TRBJ2-5; 7 bases line up with TRBD2. V was pared by 2 bases and J by 7 bases, with 7 bases of the junction left unmatched. This CDR3 comprises 14 residues. CDR1 MNHEY and CDR2 SVGAGI come from the germline V gene. In DNA, the CDR3 is TGTGCCAGCAGTTACGGGGGGGTAGCGGGGACCCAGTACTTC. The encoded protein is CASSYGGVAGTQYF.

This clone was picked up a small number of times. The chain carries TRBV5-6 and TRBJ1-2, with 7 bases matching TRBD1. This CDR3 comprises 15 residues. The V and J ends lost 2 bases and 1 base, in that order; junction bases with no gene match: 5. Per the germline V gene, CDR1 is SGHDT and CDR2 is YYEEEE. The CDR3 DNA reads TGTGCCAGCAGCTTTCCGGGACAGCATAACTATGGCTACACCTTC. It translates to CASSFPGQHNYGYTF.

The J gene is TRBJ1-1, the V gene TRBV7-8; TRBD1 might be the D (6 bases). The CDR3 is made up of 14 amino acids. Germline CDR1 reads SGHVS; CDR2 reads FQNEAQ. V gave up 2 bases and J gave up 4 bases, with 11 bases separating them. The CDR3 is CASSLKARGTEAFF. The CDR3 DNA follows: TGTGCCAGCAGCTTAAAAGCCAGGGGCACTGAAGCTTTCTTT.

This clone was observed a handful of times. The V gene is TRBV27, the J gene TRBJ2-1, with D possibly TRBD2 on 5 matching bases. The CDR3 covers 16 residues. Germline CDR1 MNHEY, CDR2 SMNVEV (reference sequence). Trimming shortened V by 10 bases and J by 4 bases, and 23 bases separated the two germline ends. In DNA form, the CDR3 reads TGTGCCACCGTGGACTTAAATCCCCACAATTACAATGAGCAGTTCTTC. Encoded protein: CATVDLNPHNYNEQFF.

The rearrangement uses TRBV7-8 and TRBJ2-3; possible D gene TRBD2, 5 bases. Trimming left V 5 bases short and J 0 bases short, with 12 bases between. Germline V gene sequence: CDR1 SGHVS, CDR2 FQNEAQ. The CDR3 consists of 15 residues. The CDR3 DNA reads as TGTGCCAGCAGCACGCGGGCTACTAGCACAGATACGCAGTATTTT. This sequence encodes CASSTRATSTDTQYF. Supplemented by reference TRBV7-8 and TRBJ2-3, the full variable domain reads GAGVSQSPRYKVAKRGQDVALRCDPISGHVSLFWYQQALGQGPEFLTYFQNEAQLDKSGLPSDRFFAERPEGSVSTLKIQRTQQEDSAVYLCASSTRATSTDTQYFGPGTRLTVL.

This clone came up many times. V gene TRBV5-8 combines with J gene TRBJ1-4; TRBD1 aligns across 7 bases. Per germline, CDR1 SGHTS and CDR2 YDEGEE. The CDR3 is 16 residues long. Trimming took 0 bases from V and 0 from J; bases not matched to a gene: 2. The CDR3 sequence: CASSLGDRTTNEKLFF. The CDR3 bases are TGTGCCAGCAGCTTGGGGGACAGAACAACTAATGAAAAACTGTTTTTT.

This chain joins TRBV2 and TRBJ2-5; 7 nucleotides match TRBD1. CDR3 length: 13 residues. The germline V gene encodes CDR1 SNHLY and CDR2 FYNNEI. V lost 9 bases to trimming and J lost 5 bases; unmatched junction nucleotides: 9. The CDR3 DNA follows: TGTGCCAGTCGACAGGGAAGCATGGAGACCCAGTACTTC. Translated: CASRQGSMETQYF.

This chain connects TRBV6-6 to TRBJ2-7; unclear D gene. Germline-derived CDR1 and CDR2 are MNHNY and SVGAGI (reference sequence). The CDR3 covers 13 residues. V lost 4 bases and J 7 bases, leaving 14 bases between the germline ends. The CDR3 coding sequence is TGTGCCAGCAGTTTAAACGGAATTGTGGAGCAGTACTTC. The encoded protein is CASSLNGIVEQYF.